This T cell receptor beta chain was sequenced for a study of T cells expressing NK-cell markers. Across the study: Sorted CD3+CD56-NKG2C+, CD3+CD56+NKG2C- and CD3+CD56+NKG2C+ T cells were the source of the TCR beta repertoires. Whole-study results and caveats: Six or seven donors carried dominant NKG2C+ clonotypes that made up roughly 1.0-7.0% of their CD8+ T cells.

As to this clonotype: Its antigen is currently unknown.

The CDR3 contains 15 residues. The germline V gene has CDR1 KGHSH and CDR2 LQKENI. Production of TCR beta cDNA relied on 5'RACE template switching with UMIs. TCRdb re-called the 5' RACE reads and shows each CDR3 protein once, DNA omitted. This listing includes about 300,000 distinct CDR3 sequences. The source is a woman aged 18-70 years in good health. What was sequenced was blood T cells: a sorted CD56 or NKG2C T cell subset, CD4+ or CD8+ T cells, or bulk PBMC T cells (not recorded which). This rearrangement joins TRBV18 to TRBJ1-4; TCRdb selects TRBD1, and the lack of DNA leaves this call unchecked. CDR3: CASSPMTGSGEKLFF.